Listed here is a single T cell receptor beta chain. This sample is drawn from a study of blood T cell repertoires in COVID-19. Background on the study: Some COVID-19 samples were acute and others convalescent; all came from the United States, Italy and Spain. T cells, B-cell-depleted T cells, or PBMCs provided the cDNA or gDNA that served as material.

The V end was cut by 3 bases, the J end by 9 bases, with 18 bases between. Germline loops: CDR1 MGHRA, CDR2 YSYEKL. The CDR3 consists of 15 residues. Per the original data handling: For nucleated cells, counts were estimated from reference gene primer amplification. Profiled with immunoSEQ multiplex PCR; TCRdb holds only in-frame clones, not every one. V, J and clone size are those of that table, while D and trimming were read from the DNA. The table records around 130,000 clones, approximately 80% of them present only once. The chain has TRBV4-1 and TRBJ1-5; D remains unclear. Sequences were obtained from peripheral blood. The TCR originated in a woman aged 55 to 70 with acute or convalescent COVID-19. In nucleotides, the CDR3 is TGCGCCAGCAGCCAGGGTTTACAGAGATTGATGCCCCAGCATTTT. Amino acid sequence: CASSQGLQRLMPQHF.